The text below deals with one T cell receptor (beta chain). Its specificity is unknown. This entry is derived from a study of T cell responses to AZD1222 COVID-19 vaccine. The length of the CDR3 is 16 residues. Trimming cost V 4 bases and J 8 bases; bases outside gene matches: 10. Per germline, CDR1 SEHNR and CDR2 FQNEAQ (reference sequence). The data were produced by immunoSEQ multiplex PCR, yet TCRdb's version contains in-frame clones alone and is incomplete. The sample has around 150,000 clones, approximately 94% seen once. Findings of the study overall: Repertoire sampling happened only post peak T cell response.

The clonotype comes from an adult in good health. The V call is TRBV7-9, the J call TRBJ1-6, with 8 bases aligning to TRBD1. Here the sequenced sample was peripheral blood, taken on day 0 of AZD1222 vaccination. The CDR3 reads CASSSFTTGVHSPLHF. The CDR3 DNA is TGTGCCAGCAGCTCCTTCACGACAGGGGTACATTCACCCCTCCACTTT.